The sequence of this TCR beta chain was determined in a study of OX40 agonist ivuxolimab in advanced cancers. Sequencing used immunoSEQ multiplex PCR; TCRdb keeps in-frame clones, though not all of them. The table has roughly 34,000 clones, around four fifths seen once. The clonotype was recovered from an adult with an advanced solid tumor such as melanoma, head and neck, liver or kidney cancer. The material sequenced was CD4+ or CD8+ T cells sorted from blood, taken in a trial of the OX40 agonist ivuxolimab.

The CDR3 here is CASSPGQYYEQYF. Written as DNA, the CDR3 is TGTGCCAGCAGTCCGGGACAGTACTACGAGCAGTACTTC. The J gene is TRBJ2-7, the V gene TRBV2, with TRBD1 matching over 7 bases. V shed 5 bases, J shed 3 bases, and the junction held 4 bases outside the gene matches. This CDR3 spans 13 amino acids. CDR1 SNHLY and CDR2 FYNNEI come from the germline V gene.